The 2 T cell receptor beta chains reported below all come from one sample, sequenced in a study of shared clonotypes between healthy human individuals. Assay: immunoSEQ multiplex PCR; the TCRdb copy retains only in-frame clones and omits some. The sample yields some 2.4 million clones, roughly 93% seen once. Sequenced sample: naive CD4+ T cells from PBMCs. Subset given: CD45RA+ positively selected. Receptor source: a man aged 18 to 30 in good health. Some clones in this sample may be carry-over from other donors' samples.

This chain joins TRBV18 and TRBJ2-6; D is ambiguous. CDR1 is KGHSH, CDR2 LQKENI, per germline. V shed 3 bases and J shed 4 bases, with 13 bases lying between them. This CDR3 comprises 16 residues. The CDR3 coding sequence is TGTGCCAGCTCACCGGACCGGGTGAGGGGGGCCAACGTCCTGACTTTC. The encoded protein is CASSPDRVRGANVLTF. The whole variable domain, remainder taken from reference TRBV18 and TRBJ2-6, is NAGVMQNPRHLVRRRGQEARLRCSPMKGHSHVYWYRQLPEEGLKFMVYLQKENIIDESGMPKERFSAEFPKEGPSILRIQQVVRGDSAAYFCASSPDRVRGANVLTFGAGSRLTVL.

V gene TRBV18 combines with J gene TRBJ2-6; a possible D gene is TRBD1 (6 bases). The CDR3 length is 17 residues. Germline loops: CDR1 KGHSH, CDR2 LQKENI. The V gene lost 4 bases and the J gene lost 3 bases, with 16 bases spanning the gap. The CDR3 DNA follows: TGTGCCAGCTCACTGACAGGACCCGGGGTTGGGGCCAACGTCCTGACTTTC. Translation: CASSLTGPGVGANVLTF.